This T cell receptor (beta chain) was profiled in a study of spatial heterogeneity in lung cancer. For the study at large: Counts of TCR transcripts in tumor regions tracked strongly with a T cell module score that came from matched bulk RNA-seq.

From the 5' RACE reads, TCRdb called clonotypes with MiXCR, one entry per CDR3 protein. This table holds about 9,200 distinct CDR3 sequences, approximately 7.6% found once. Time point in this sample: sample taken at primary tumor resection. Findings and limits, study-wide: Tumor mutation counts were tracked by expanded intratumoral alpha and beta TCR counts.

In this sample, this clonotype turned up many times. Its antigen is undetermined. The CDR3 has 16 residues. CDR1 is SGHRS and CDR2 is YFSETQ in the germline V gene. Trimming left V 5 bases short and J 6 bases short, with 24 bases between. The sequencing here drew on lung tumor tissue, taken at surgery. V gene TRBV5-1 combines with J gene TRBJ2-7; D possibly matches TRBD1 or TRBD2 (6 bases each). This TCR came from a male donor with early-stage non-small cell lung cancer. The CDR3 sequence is CASSLGGILVSREQYF. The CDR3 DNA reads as TGCGCCAGCAGTTTAGGGGGGATCCTAGTCTCCCGCGAGCAGTACTTC.